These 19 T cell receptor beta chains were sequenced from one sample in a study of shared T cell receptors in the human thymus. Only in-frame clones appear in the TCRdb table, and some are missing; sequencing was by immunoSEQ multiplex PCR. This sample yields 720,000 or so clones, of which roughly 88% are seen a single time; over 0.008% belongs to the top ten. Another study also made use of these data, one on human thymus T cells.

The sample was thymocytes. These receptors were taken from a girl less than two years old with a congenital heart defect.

The DNA for the CDR3 is TGTGCCAGCAGTCCCCCATACACCGGGGAGCTGTTTTTT. Translating it yields CASSPPYTGELFF. V gene TRBV6-6 combines with J gene TRBJ2-2; D not resolved. The germline V and J ends were trimmed by 5 bases and 3 bases, with 7 bases remaining between them. The CDR3 is 13 residues long. Germline-derived CDR1 and CDR2 are MNHNY and SVGAGI (reference sequence).

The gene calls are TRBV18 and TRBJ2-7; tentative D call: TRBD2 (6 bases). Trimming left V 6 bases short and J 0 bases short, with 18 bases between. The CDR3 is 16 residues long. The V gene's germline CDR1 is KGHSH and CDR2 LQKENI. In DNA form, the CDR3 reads TGTGCCAGCTCGCCGGGGGAGAGGGTTAACTCCTACGAGCAGTACTTC. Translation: CASSPGERVNSYEQYF.

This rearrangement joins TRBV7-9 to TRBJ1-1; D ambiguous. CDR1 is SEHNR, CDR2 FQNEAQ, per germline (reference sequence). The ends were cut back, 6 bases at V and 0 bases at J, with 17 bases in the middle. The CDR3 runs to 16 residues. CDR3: CASSLKPDLLNTEAFF. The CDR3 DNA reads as TGTGCCAGCAGTTTGAAACCGGACTTACTGAACACTGAAGCTTTCTTT.

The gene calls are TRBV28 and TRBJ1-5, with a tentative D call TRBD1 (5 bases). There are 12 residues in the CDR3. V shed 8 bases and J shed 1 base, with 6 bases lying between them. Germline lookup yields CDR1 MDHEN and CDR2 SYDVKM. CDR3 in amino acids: CASGASNQPQHF. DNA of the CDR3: TGTGCCAGCGGGGCGAGCAATCAGCCCCAGCATTTT.

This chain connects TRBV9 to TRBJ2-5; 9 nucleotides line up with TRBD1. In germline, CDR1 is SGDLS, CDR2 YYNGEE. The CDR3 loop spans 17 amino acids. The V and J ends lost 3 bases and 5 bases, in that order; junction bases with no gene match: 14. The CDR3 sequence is CASSANSGTGSGETQYF. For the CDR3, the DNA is TGTGCCAGCAGCGCCAACTCCGGGACAGGGTCTGGGGAGACCCAGTACTTC.

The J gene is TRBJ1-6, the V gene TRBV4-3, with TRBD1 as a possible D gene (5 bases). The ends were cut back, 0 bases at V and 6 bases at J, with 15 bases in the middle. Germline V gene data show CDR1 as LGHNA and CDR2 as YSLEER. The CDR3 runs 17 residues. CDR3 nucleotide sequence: TGCGCCAGCAGCCAAGAGACAGCAGATGGCGGTAATTCACCCCTCCACTTT. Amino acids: CASSQETADGGNSPLHF.

The CDR3 coding sequence is TGTGCCAGCAGTTTTTCGGGGGGTATAGAAGCTTTCTTT. Amino acids: CASSFSGGIEAFF. This rearrangement joins TRBV27 to TRBJ1-1, with D perhaps matching TRBD1 (5 bases). Trimming cost V 3 bases and J 8 bases, with 13 bases left between them. CDR3 length: 13 amino acids. Germline lookup yields CDR1 MNHEY and CDR2 SMNVEV (reference sequence).

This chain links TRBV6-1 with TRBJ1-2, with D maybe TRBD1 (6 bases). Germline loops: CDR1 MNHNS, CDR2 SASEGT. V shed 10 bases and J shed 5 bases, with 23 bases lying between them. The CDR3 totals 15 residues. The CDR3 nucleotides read TGTGCCATCCACCCCCCACAGGGTAAAAGGTATGGCTACACCTTC. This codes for CAIHPPQGKRYGYTF.

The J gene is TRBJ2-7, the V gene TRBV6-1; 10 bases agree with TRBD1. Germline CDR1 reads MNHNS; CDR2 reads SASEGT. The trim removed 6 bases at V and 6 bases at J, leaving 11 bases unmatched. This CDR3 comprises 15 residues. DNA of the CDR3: TGTGCCAGCAGAGGTGGGGACAGGGGTGTTTGCGAGCAGTACTTC. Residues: CASRGGDRGVCEQYF.

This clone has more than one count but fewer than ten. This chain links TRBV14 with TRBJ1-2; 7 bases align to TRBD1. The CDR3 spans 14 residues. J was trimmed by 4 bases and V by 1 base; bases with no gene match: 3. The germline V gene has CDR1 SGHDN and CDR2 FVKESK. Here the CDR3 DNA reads TGTGCCAGCAGCCAAGTTGGGACAGCCTATGGCTACACCTTC. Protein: CASSQVGTAYGYTF.

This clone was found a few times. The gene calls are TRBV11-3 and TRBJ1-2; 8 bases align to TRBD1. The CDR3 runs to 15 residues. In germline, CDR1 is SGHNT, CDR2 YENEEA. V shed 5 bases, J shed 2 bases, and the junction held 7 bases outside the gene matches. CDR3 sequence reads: CASSRRTGMNYGYTF. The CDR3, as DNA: TGTGCCAGCAGCCGAAGGACAGGGATGAACTATGGCTACACCTTC. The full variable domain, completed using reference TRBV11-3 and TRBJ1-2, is EAGVVQSPRYKIIEKKQPVAFWCNPISGHNTLYWYLQNLGQGPELLIRYENEEAVDDSQLPKDRFSAERLKGVDSTLKIQPAELGDSAVYLCASSRRTGMNYGYTFGSGTRLTVV.

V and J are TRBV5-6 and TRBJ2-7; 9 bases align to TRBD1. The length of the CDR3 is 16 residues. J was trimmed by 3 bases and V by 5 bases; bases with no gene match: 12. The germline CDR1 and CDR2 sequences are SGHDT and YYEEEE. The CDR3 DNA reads TGTGCCAGCAGACTATTCTCGTGGGACAGGGACTACGAGCAGTACTTC. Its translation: CASRLFSWDRDYEQYF.

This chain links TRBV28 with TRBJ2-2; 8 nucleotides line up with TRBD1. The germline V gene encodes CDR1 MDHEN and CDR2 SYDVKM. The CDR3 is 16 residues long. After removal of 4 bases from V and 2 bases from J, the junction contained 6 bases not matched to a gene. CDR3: CASSSDRGLNTGELFF. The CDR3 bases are TGTGCCAGCAGTTCCGACAGGGGTCTTAACACCGGGGAGCTGTTTTTT.

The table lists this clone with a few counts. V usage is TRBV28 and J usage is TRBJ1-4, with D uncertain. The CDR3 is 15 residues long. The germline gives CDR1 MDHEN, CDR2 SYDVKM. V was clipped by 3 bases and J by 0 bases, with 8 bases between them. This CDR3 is CASSFSAATNEKLFF. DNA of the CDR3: TGTGCCAGCAGTTTCTCCGCGGCAACTAATGAAAAACTGTTTTTT.

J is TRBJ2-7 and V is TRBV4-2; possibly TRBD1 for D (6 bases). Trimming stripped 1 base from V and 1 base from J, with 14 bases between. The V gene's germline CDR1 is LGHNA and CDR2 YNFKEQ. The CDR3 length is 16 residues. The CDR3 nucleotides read TGTGCCAGCAGCCAAGTTGGCAGGGGCCAGTCCTACGAGCAGTACTTC. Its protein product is CASSQVGRGQSYEQYF.

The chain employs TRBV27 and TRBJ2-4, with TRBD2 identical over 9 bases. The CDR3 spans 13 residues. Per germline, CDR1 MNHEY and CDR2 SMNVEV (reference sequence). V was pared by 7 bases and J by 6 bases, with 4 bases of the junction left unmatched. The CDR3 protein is CASTAGGTNIQYF. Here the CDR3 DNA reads TGTGCCAGCACGGCGGGGGGGACAAACATTCAGTACTTC.

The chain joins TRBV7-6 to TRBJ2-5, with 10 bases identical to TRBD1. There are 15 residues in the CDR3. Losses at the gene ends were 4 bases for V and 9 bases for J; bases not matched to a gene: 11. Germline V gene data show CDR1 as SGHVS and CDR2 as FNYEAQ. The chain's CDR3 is CASSSSSGTGEAQYF. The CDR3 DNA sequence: TGTGCCAGCAGCTCATCGTCCGGGACAGGGGAGGCCCAGTACTTC. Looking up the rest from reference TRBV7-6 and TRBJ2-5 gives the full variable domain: GAGVSQSPRYKVTKRGQDVALRCDPISGHVSLYWYRQALGQGPEFLTYFNYEAQQDKSGLPNDRFSAERPEGSISTLTIQRTEQRDSAMYRCASSSSSGTGEAQYFGPGTRLLVL.

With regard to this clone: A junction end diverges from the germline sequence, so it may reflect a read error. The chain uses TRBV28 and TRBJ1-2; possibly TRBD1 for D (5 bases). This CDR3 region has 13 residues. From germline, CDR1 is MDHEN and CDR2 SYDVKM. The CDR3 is CASLSRQTPLSHF. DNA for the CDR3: TGTGCCAGCTTATCCCGACAGACACCACTATCCCACTTC.

The CDR3 bases are TGTGCCAGCAGCCAAGAACAGGGCGGCTGTGAAGCTTTCTTT. Translating gives CASSQEQGGCEAFF. The chain links TRBV14 to TRBJ1-1; D might be TRBD1 (6 bases). V shed 0 bases and J shed 7 bases, with 12 bases lying between them. The CDR3 loop spans 14 amino acids. Per germline, CDR1 SGHDN and CDR2 FVKESK.